This passage covers 8 T cell receptor beta chains from one sample sequenced in a study of control samples from healthy donors and cancer patients. Profiled with immunoSEQ multiplex PCR; TCRdb holds only in-frame clones, not every one. The table includes approximately 130,000 clones, just under 90% detected once. Sequencing input: blood. The receptors stem from a man in his thirties or forties in good health.

This clone was detected only a few times. The chain recombines TRBV6-6 with TRBJ1-6, with D uncertain. Germline loops: CDR1 MNHNY, CDR2 SVGAGI (reference sequence). Between the trimmed V and J ends, which lost 5 bases and 5 bases, there was a span of 10 bases. CDR3 length equals 14 residues. CDR3 DNA: TGTGCCAGCAGTCCACAGAGAGATAATTCACCCCTCCACTTT. It translates to CASSPQRDNSPLHF.

The chain is built from TRBV5-4 and TRBJ2-1; no clear D. The CDR3 is made up of 12 amino acids. V was shortened by 4 bases and J by 9 bases, with 11 bases between the two germline ends. Germline V lookup: CDR1 SGHNT, CDR2 YYREEE (reference sequence). CDR3 loop: CASSLALGEQFF. The DNA of the CDR3 is TGTGCCAGCAGCCTGGCCCTCGGTGAGCAGTTCTTC. The variable domain in full, with the rest retrieved from reference TRBV5-4 and TRBJ2-1, is ETGVTQSPTHLIKTRGQQVTLRCSSQSGHNTVSWYQQALGQGPQFIFQYYREEENGRGNFPPRFSGLQFPNYSSELNVNALELDDSALYLCASSLALGEQFFGPGTRLTVL.

The chain couples TRBV7-3 to TRBJ2-2; D possibly corresponds to TRBD2 (6 bases). Trimming shortened V by 6 bases and J by 1 base, and 15 bases separated the two germline ends. CDR1 SGHTA and CDR2 FQGTGA come from the germline V gene. The CDR3 length is 16 residues. The chain's CDR3 is CASSRMGGLNTGELFF. CDR3 coding DNA: TGTGCCAGCAGTCGAATGGGGGGACTGAACACCGGGGAGCTGTTTTTT.

The CDR3 DNA sequence: TGTGCCAGCAGCGTTGGGCCCACAGGGGTTGGTAATGAGCAGTTCTTC. It yields the protein CASSVGPTGVGNEQFF. V usage is TRBV9 and J usage is TRBJ2-1; 7 positions agree with TRBD1. There are 16 residues in the CDR3. The V gene end was trimmed by 2 bases and the J gene end by 7 bases; junction bases not matched to a gene: 12. Germline V gene data show CDR1 as SGDLS and CDR2 as YYNGEE.

The chain employs TRBV30 and TRBJ1-2, with D unresolved. Germline V gives CDR1 GTSNPN, CDR2 SVGIG (reference sequence). The V gene lost 2 bases and the J gene lost 8 bases, with 12 bases spanning the gap. The CDR3 sequence is 12 residues long. The CDR3 loop is CAWSRAEGGYTF. DNA of the CDR3: TGTGCCTGGAGTAGGGCAGAGGGCGGCTACACCTTC. Together with reference TRBV30 and TRBJ1-2, the CDR3 gives the full variable domain: SQTIHQWPATLVQPVGSPLSLECTVEGTSNPNLYWYRQAAGRGLQLLFYSVGIGQISSEVPQNLSASRPQDRQFILSSKKLLLSDSGFYLCAWSRAEGGYTFGSGTRLTVV.

The chain has TRBV12-3 or TRBV12-4 and TRBJ1-1, with TRBD1 identical over 8 bases. The V gene end was trimmed by 4 bases and the J gene end by 10 bases; junction bases not matched to a gene: 5. This CDR3 comprises 12 residues. The CDR3 DNA reads TGTGCCAGCAGTTGGGGACAGGCGGGAGCTTTCTTT. Protein sequence: CASSWGQAGAFF.

The chain carries TRBV27 and TRBJ2-5; D not resolved. The CDR3 totals 13 residues. With 6 bases removed from V and 5 bases from J, the gap between germline ends came to 13 bases. Germline values: CDR1 MNHEY, CDR2 SMNVEV (reference sequence). CDR3 protein: CASRRTIRETQYF. The DNA of the CDR3 is TGTGCCAGCAGAAGGACCATCCGGGAGACCCAGTACTTC.

This chain connects TRBV10-3 to TRBJ1-4; no clear D. The CDR3 has 15 residues. The germline gives CDR1 ENHRY, CDR2 SYGVKD. Trimming stripped 4 bases from V and 0 bases from J, with 9 bases between. In DNA form, the CDR3 reads TGTGCCATCAGTGCGTTGAGTCCAACTAATGAAAAACTGTTTTTT. Its protein is CAISALSPTNEKLFF.